This T cell receptor (beta chain) was observed in a study of blood T cell repertoires in COVID-19. Study overall: Sites across the United States, Italy and Spain contributed samples from acute and convalescent COVID-19.

Germline lookup yields CDR1 LNHNV and CDR2 YYDKDF (reference sequence). The CDR3 length is 15 residues. The V gene lost 0 bases and the J gene lost 0 bases, with 8 bases spanning the gap. In the original analysis: Estimates of nucleated cell counts were drawn from the amplification of reference gene primers. The method was immunoSEQ multiplex PCR; TCRdb's version includes in-frame clones alone and lacks a portion of them. That table gives V, J and clone size, and the DNA gave D and trimming. The sample includes some 160,000 clones, 85% to 90% of them seen just once. The sequencing sample was made of peripheral blood. The rearrangement uses TRBV15 and TRBJ1-1; D unclear. This clonotype originated in a middle-aged man who had recovered from COVID-19. The CDR3 sequence is CATSRDLTVNTEAFF. The CDR3 bases are TGTGCCACCAGCAGAGATCTTACAGTGAACACTGAAGCTTTCTTT. The full variable domain, in which reference TRBV15 and TRBJ1-1 provide the parts outside the CDR3, is DAMVIQNPRYQVTQFGKPVTLSCSQTLNHNVMYWYQQKSSQAPKLLFHYYDKDFNNEADTPDNFQSRRPNTSFCFLDIRSPGLGDTAMYLCATSRDLTVNTEAFFGQGTRLTVV.